The rows below give T cell receptor beta chains drawn from one sample of a study of CD8 T cells in ankylosing spondylitis. Each CDR3 protein gets one entry after TCRdb re-called the 5' RACE reads with MiXCR. The sample gives some 800,000 distinct CDR3 sequences, about 11% of which show up once; about 0.5% is in the top ten. Sequencing was done on a sample of blood, either unsorted or a sorted T cell fraction (not recorded which). The receptor source for this set is a male donor with ankylosing spondylitis. The CDR3 runs from the conserved cysteine through the conserved F or W. D genes are given only for firm matches. Expanded clones are given a class, and other clones once, few, many or no size at all.

DNA	CDR3	V	D	J	size
TGTGCCAGCAGCTTGGAACAGGGCGGATACAATGAGCAGTTCTTC	CASSLEQGGYNEQFF	TRBV5-6	-	TRBJ2-1	many
TGCGCCAGCAGCTTGATCGGAAGCCAAGAGACCCAGTACTTC	CASSLIGSQETQYF	TRBV5-1	-	TRBJ2-5	-
TGCGCCAGCAGCTTGGTTGGGACTAGCGGGTTCTACGAGCAGTACTTC	CASSLVGTSGFYEQYF	TRBV5-1	TRBD2	TRBJ2-7	-
TGCAGTGTGCCCCTTTGGGCTGAAGCTTTCTTT	CSVPLWAEAFF	TRBV20-1	-	TRBJ1-1	few
TGCGCCAGCAGCTTTGATAGGGGGCAGAACATTCAGTACTTC	CASSFDRGQNIQYF	TRBV5-1	TRBD1	TRBJ2-4	-
TGTGCCAGCAGTTGGTCACCTCAATCCAATCAGCCCCAGCATTTT	CASSWSPQSNQPQHF	TRBV2	-	TRBJ1-5	few
TGCAGCGTTGACCCCTCTTTCGAGGGTAGCTATGGCTACACCTTC	CSVDPSFEGSYGYTF	TRBV29-1	-	TRBJ1-2	-
TGTGCCATCAGTGATACGGCTAGCGGATACCAAGAGACCCAGTACTTC	CAISDTASGYQETQYF	TRBV10-3	TRBD2	TRBJ2-5	-
TGTGCCAGCAGTCTGCAGGCAACAAATTCACCCCTCCACTTT	CASSLQATNSPLHF	TRBV9	-	TRBJ1-6	few
TGTGCCAGCGGTTCGACTAGCGGAGCGAGATCCTACAATGAGCAGTTCTTC	CASGSTSGARSYNEQFF	TRBV4-2	TRBD2	TRBJ2-1	many
TGCAGTGCTACCGGGACCGACTCCTACGAGCAGTACTTC	CSATGTDSYEQYF	TRBV20-1	-	TRBJ2-7	many
TGTGCCAGCAGTGGGGGACAGGGAACGAGAGGCTATGGCTACACCTTC	CASSGGQGTRGYGYTF	TRBV6-1	TRBD1	TRBJ1-2	-
TGTGCCAGCTCAGCCAATAGCGGGAGTAGTGAGCAGTTCTTC	CASSANSGSSEQFF	TRBV18	TRBD2	TRBJ2-1	-
TGTGCCAGCAGCCGAGGGAGCCGCGGAGGGGACTACGAGCAGTACTTC	CASSRGSRGGDYEQYF	TRBV4-2	-	TRBJ2-7	-
TGTGCCAGCAGAAAAGGGGACACTGAACGGGAGACCCAGTACTTC	CASRKGDTERETQYF	TRBV2	-	TRBJ2-5	few
TGCGCCAGCAGCTTGGATCTAGCGGGGACAGATACGCAGTATTTT	CASSLDLAGTDTQYF	TRBV5-1	TRBD2	TRBJ2-3	many
TGCAGTGCTATTCCGGGGAGCAATCAGCCCCAGCATTTT	CSAIPGSNQPQHF	TRBV20-1	-	TRBJ1-5	few
TGTGCCAGCAGTTTATCCCCCCATGACACAGATACGCAGTATTTT	CASSLSPHDTDTQYF	TRBV28	-	TRBJ2-3	few
TGCGCCAGCAGCCAAGCTCCATTACAGGGCACAGATACGCAGTATTTT	CASSQAPLQGTDTQYF	TRBV4-3	-	TRBJ2-3	few
TGTGCCAGCAGTTTAAGCGGGAGCAGTCGTTCACCCCTCCACTTT	CASSLSGSSRSPLHF	TRBV12-3/TRBV12-4	-	TRBJ1-6	few
TGCAGTGCTAGAGGGTCAGAAAATCAGCCCCAGCATTTT	CSARGSENQPQHF	TRBV20-1	-	TRBJ1-5	-
TGTGCCAGCAGCTTAGAAGGGGGACGCGAGCAGTACTTC	CASSLEGGREQYF	TRBV7-9	-	TRBJ2-7	-
TGTGCCAGTCGGTCCCCCGGGACAGGGACTATTAACTATGGCTACACCTTC	CASRSPGTGTINYGYTF	TRBV28	TRBD1	TRBJ1-2	-
TGTGCCACAGTCAGGGCAGCTCCTAGAGAGCAGTACTTC	CATVRAAPREQYF	TRBV10-3	-	TRBJ2-7	few
TGCGCCAGCAGCCAATACTACGGAGATACGCAGTATTTT	CASSQYYGDTQYF	TRBV5-1	-	TRBJ2-3	-
TGTGCCAGCAGCTTGGCCAGGGGCCTCTACGAGCAGTACTTC	CASSLARGLYEQYF	TRBV5-5	-	TRBJ2-7	-
TGTGCCAGCAGTCCCCGGGGAGGGGAAAGGAATCAGCCCCAGCATTTT	CASSPRGGERNQPQHF	TRBV27	-	TRBJ1-5	-
TGTGCCACCAGTGATCCACGGACAGCGTCCTCCTACGAGCAGTACTTC	CATSDPRTASSYEQYF	TRBV24-1	-	TRBJ2-7	few
TGTGCCAGCAGCTTGGACCCATTTGCTCTGGTGGGCTACACCTTC	CASSLDPFALVGYTF	TRBV5-5	-	TRBJ1-2	few
TGTGCCAGCGTGGCACGACAAGCAACAGGCGAGCAGTACTTC	CASVARQATGEQYF	TRBV2	-	TRBJ2-7	few
TGTGCCATCATGGGCTCAGGGAACACTGAAGCTTTCTTT	CAIMGSGNTEAFF	TRBV10-3	-	TRBJ1-1	few
TGTGCCAGCAGTATATACCGGGAGCTGTTTTTT	CASSIYRELFF	TRBV28	-	TRBJ2-2	-
TGTGCCAGCAGTTACCAGTATGGCTACACCTTC	CASSYQYGYTF	TRBV6-6	-	TRBJ1-2	-
TGTGCCAGCAGTGCAGCCCTCTCTGGCGTCTCCTACAATGAGCAGTTCTTC	CASSAALSGVSYNEQFF	TRBV28	-	TRBJ2-1	-
TGTGCCAGCAGCCCGGGGTCAGCCACTGAAGCTTTCTTT	CASSPGSATEAFF	TRBV3-1	-	TRBJ1-1	few
TGCAGTGCTGGGGTGAGGACGGTGAACACCGGGGAGCTGTTTTTT	CSAGVRTVNTGELFF	TRBV20-1	-	TRBJ2-2	few